Described below is a single T cell receptor beta chain sequence and its context. Its cognate antigen is unknown. These data belong to a study of shared clonotypes between healthy human individuals. Across the whole study: In total, the donors were a couple of women and a few men aged 18 to 49.

Study-wide results and limits: Blood was the sole source, and tissue repertoires probably differ. In contrast to clonotypes shared by all four donors, non-shared clonotypes had lower generation probabilities.

The CDR3 extends over 15 amino acids. Looked up from germline, CDR1 is LGHNA and CDR2 is YNFKEQ. V lost 0 bases, J lost 8 bases, and 13 bases lay in between. Using immunoSEQ multiplex PCR, the repertoire was profiled, and TCRdb retains in-frame clones only, with some absent. The sample has 2 million to 2.5 million clones, approximately 93% seen once. The donor population consisted of healthy HIV-negative adults with no recent acute infections or vaccinations. This clonotype was obtained from a man between 18 and 29 years old in good health. Some clones in this sample may be carry-over from other donors' samples. The rearrangement links TRBV4-2 to TRBJ1-4; D is ambiguous. Sequencing used naive CD4+ T cells from PBMCs. Subset specified: CD45RA+ positively selected. The CDR3 here is CASSQDIRTWEKLFF. For the CDR3, the DNA is TGTGCCAGCAGCCAAGATATCAGGACTTGGGAAAAACTGTTTTTT.